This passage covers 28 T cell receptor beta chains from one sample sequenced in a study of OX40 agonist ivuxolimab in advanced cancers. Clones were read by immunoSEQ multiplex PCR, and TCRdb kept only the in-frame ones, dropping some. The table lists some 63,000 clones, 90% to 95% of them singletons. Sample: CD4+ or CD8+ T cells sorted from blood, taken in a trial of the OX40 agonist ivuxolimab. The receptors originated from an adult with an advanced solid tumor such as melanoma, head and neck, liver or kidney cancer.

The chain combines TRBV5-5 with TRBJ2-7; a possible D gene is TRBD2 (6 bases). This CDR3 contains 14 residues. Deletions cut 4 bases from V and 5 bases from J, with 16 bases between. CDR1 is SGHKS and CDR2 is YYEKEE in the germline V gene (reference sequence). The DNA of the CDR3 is TGTGCCAGCAGCGGAAGGGACTCTAGCCACGAGCAGTACTTC. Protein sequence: CASSGRDSSHEQYF.

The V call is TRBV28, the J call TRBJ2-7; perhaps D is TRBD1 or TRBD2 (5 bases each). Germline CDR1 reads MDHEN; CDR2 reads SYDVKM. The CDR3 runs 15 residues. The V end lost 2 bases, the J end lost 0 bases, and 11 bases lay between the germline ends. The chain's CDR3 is CASSLRPGTSYEQYF. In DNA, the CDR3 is TGTGCCAGCAGTTTACGCCCGGGGACCTCCTACGAGCAGTACTTC.

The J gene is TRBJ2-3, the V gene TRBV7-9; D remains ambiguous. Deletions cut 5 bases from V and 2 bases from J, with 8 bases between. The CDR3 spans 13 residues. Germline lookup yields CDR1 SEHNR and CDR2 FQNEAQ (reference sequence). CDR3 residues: CASSRENTDTQYF. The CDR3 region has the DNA TGTGCCAGCAGCCGAGAGAACACAGATACGCAGTATTTT.

This CDR3 is CASSWAPDSAYEQYF. The DNA of the CDR3 is TGTGCCAGCAGCTGGGCCCCGGACAGCGCCTACGAGCAGTACTTC. V and J are TRBV27 and TRBJ2-7, with D possibly TRBD1 on 6 matching bases. Trimming shortened V by 6 bases and J by 2 bases, and 17 bases separated the two germline ends. Germline assignment: CDR1 MNHEY and CDR2 SMNVEV (reference sequence). CDR3 length: 15 residues.

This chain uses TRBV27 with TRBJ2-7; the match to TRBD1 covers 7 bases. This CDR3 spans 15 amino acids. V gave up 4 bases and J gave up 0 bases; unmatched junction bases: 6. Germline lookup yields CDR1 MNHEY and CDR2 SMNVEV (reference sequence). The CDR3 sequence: CASSSPQGVSYEQYF. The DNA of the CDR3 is TGTGCCAGCAGTTCTCCTCAGGGGGTCTCCTACGAGCAGTACTTC.

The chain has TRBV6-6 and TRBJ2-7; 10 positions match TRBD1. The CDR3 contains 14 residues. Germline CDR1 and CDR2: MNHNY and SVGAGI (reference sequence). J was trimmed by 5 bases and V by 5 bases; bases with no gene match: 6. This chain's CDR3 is CASSPPGQGNEQYF. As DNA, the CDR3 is TGTGCCAGCAGTCCTCCGGGACAGGGGAACGAGCAGTACTTC.

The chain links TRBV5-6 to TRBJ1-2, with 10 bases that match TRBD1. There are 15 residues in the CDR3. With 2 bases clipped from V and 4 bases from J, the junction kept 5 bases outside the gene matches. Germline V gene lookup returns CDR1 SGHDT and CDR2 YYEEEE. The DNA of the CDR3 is TGTGCCAGCAGCTTCCCGGGACAGGGGATCTATGGCTACACCTTC. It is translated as CASSFPGQGIYGYTF.

The CDR3 here is CASSQDRGYPNSPLHF. CDR3 sequence (DNA): TGCGCCAGCAGCCAAGATCGGGGGTACCCTAATTCACCCCTCCACTTT. The V and J genes are TRBV4-1 and TRBJ1-6; TRBD1 is a possible D gene (5 bases). Germline V lookup: CDR1 MGHRA, CDR2 YSYEKL. This CDR3 has 16 amino acids. V was clipped by 0 bases and J by 6 bases, with 12 bases between them.

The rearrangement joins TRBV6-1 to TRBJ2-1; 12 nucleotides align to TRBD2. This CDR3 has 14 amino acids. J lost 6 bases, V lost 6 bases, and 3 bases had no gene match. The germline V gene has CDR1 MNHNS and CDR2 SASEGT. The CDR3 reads CASRTSGRLNEQFF. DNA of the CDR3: TGTGCCAGCAGGACTAGCGGGAGACTCAATGAGCAGTTCTTC.

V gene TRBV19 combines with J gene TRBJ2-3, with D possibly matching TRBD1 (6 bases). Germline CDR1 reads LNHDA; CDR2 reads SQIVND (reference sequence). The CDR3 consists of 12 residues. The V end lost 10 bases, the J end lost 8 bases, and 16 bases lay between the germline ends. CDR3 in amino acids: CATQQGLATQYF. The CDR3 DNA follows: TGTGCCACCCAACAGGGCCTGGCTACGCAGTATTTT.

Here the CDR3 DNA reads TGTGCCAGCAGCGGCCGGGACAGGGCATATGAAAAACTGTTTTTT. Protein product: CASSGRDRAYEKLFF. The gene calls are TRBV7-3 and TRBJ1-4; 9 bases map to TRBD1. J lost 6 bases, V lost 5 bases, and 7 bases had no gene match. CDR3 length: 15 residues. Germline CDR1 SGHTA, CDR2 FQGTGA.

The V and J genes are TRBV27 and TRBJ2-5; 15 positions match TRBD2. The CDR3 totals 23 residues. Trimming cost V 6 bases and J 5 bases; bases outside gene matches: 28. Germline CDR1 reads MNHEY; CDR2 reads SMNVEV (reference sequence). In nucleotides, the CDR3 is TGTGCCAGCAGCCCCGCCCCCTGGACTAGCGGGAGGGCCTATTATGACGTACGGGAGACCCAGTACTTC. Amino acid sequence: CASSPAPWTSGRAYYDVRETQYF.

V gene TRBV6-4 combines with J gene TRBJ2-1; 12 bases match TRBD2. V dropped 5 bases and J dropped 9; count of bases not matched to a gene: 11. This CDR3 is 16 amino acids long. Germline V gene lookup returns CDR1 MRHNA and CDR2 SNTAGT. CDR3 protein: CASSPGLAGGPGEQFF. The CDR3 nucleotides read TGTGCCAGCAGTCCAGGGCTAGCGGGAGGGCCTGGTGAGCAGTTCTTC.

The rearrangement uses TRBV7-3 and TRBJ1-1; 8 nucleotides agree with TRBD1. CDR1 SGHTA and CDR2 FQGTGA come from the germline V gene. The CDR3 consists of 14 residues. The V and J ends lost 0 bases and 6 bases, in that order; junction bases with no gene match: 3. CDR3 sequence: CASSLTGGQAEAFF. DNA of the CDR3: TGTGCCAGCAGCTTAACGGGGGGACAGGCTGAAGCTTTCTTT.

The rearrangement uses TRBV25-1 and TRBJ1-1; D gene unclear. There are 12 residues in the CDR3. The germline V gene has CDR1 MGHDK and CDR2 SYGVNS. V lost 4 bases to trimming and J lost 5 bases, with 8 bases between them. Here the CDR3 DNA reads TGTGCCAGCAGTGTGGGAGTTACTGAAGCTTTCTTT. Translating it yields CASSVGVTEAFF.

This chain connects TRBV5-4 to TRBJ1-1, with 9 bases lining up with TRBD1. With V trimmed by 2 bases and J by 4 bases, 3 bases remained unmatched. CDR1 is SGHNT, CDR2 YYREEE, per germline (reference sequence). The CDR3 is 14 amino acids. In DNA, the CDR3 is TGTGCCAGCAGCTTTCGACAGGGGGTCACTGAAGCTTTCTTT. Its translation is CASSFRQGVTEAFF.

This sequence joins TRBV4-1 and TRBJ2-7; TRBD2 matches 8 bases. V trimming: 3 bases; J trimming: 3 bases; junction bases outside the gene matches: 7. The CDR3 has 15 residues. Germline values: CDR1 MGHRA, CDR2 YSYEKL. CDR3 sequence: CASSHDPAGDYEQYF. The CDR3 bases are TGCGCCAGCAGCCACGATCCAGCGGGAGACTACGAGCAGTACTTC.

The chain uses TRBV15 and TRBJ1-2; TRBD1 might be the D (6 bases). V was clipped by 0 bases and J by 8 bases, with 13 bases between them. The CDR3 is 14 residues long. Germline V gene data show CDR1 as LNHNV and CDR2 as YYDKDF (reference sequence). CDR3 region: CATSRDRGVEGYTF. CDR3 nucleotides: TGTGCCACCAGCAGAGATAGGGGGGTAGAGGGCTACACCTTC.

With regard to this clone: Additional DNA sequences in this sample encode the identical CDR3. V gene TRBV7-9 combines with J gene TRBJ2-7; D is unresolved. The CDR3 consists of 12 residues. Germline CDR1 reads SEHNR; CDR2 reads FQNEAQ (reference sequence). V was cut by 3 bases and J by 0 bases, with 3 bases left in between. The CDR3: CASSFGSYEQYF. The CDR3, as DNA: TGTGCCAGCAGCTTCGGCTCCTACGAGCAGTACTTC.

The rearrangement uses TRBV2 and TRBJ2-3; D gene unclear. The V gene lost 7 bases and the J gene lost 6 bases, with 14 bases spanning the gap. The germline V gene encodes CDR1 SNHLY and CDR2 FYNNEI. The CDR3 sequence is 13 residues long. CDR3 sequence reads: CASISVALDTQYF. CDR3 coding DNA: TGTGCCAGCATCTCAGTAGCACTCGATACGCAGTATTTT.

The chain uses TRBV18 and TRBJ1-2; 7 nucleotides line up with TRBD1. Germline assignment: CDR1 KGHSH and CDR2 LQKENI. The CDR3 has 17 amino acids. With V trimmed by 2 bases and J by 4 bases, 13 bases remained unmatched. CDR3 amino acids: CASSPGVFTTGIYGYTF. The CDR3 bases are TGTGCCAGCTCACCAGGTGTTTTCACGACAGGGATCTATGGCTACACCTTC.

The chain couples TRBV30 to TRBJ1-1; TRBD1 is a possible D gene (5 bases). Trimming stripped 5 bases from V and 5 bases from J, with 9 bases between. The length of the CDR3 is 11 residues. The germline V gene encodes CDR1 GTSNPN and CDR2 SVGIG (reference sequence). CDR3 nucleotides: TGTGCCTGGGGGGCTGCGACTGAAGCTTTCTTT. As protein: CAWGAATEAFF.

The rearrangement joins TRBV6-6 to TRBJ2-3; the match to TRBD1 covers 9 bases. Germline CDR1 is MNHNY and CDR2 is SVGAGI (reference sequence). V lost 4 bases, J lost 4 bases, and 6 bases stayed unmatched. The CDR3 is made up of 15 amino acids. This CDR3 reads CASSSDRTGADTQYF. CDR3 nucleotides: TGTGCCAGCAGTTCGGACAGGACAGGGGCAGATACGCAGTATTTT.

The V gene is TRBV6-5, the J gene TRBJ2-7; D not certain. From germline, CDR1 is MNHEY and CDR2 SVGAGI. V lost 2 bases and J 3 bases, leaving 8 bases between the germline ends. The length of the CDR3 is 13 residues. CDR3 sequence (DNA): TGTGCCAGCAGTTACATCGCAGGCTACGAGCAGTACTTC. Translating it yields CASSYIAGYEQYF.

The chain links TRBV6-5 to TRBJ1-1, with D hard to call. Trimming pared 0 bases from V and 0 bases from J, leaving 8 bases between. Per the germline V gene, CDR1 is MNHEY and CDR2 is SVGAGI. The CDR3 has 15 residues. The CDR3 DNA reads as TGTGCCAGCAGTTACTCCGGGCGGTTGAACACTGAAGCTTTCTTT. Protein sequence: CASSYSGRLNTEAFF.

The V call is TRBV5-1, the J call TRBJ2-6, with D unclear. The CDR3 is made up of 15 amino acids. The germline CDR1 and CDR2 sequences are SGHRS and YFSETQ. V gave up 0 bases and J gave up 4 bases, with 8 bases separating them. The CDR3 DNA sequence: TGCGCCAGCAGCTTGGGGGTTCCCGGGGCCAACGTCCTGACTTTC. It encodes CASSLGVPGANVLTF.

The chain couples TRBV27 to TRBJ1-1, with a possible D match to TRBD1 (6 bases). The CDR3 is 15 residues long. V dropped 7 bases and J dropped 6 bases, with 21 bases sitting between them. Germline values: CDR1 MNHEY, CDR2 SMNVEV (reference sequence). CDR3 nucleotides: TGTGCCAGCAAACTGATGGGGGCCGGGATCCCTGAAGCTTTCTTT. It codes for CASKLMGAGIPEAFF.

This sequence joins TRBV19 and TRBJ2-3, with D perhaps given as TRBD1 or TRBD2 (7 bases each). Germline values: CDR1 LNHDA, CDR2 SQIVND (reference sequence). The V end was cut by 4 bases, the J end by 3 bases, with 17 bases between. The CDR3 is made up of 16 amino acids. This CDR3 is CASSTDREGNTDTQYF. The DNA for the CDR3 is TGTGCCAGTAGTACCGACAGGGAGGGGAATACAGATACGCAGTATTTT.